This TCR beta chain was found in a study of shared clonotypes between healthy human individuals. Study summary: Each donor's CD8 memory used one plate, CD8 naive two, each CD4 subset three.

In the sorted-subset replicate PCRs, 200 ng DNA, 25,000 to 30,000 T cell genomes, was used. TCRdb keeps only in-frame clones here, not all; method: immunoSEQ multiplex PCR. The sample has some 2,100,000 clones; nearly 97% are singletons. V lost 7 bases and J 10 bases, leaving 13 bases between the germline ends. CDR1 and CDR2 (germline): SQVTM, ANQGSEA. This CDR3 is 10 amino acids long. Donors were healthy HIV-negative adults without recent acute infections or vaccinations. Into CD45RA+ naive and CD45RA-negative memory subsets, the CD4+ cells were split. This chain uses TRBV29-1 with TRBJ1-1; no firm D call. The origin of this receptor is a man aged 18 to 35 in good health. The sample was naive CD4+ T cells sorted from blood. Documented subset: CD45RA+ positively selected. The chain's CDR3 is CSAREDLAFF. In nucleotides, the CDR3 is TGCAGCGCCCGGGAAGACCTAGCTTTCTTT.